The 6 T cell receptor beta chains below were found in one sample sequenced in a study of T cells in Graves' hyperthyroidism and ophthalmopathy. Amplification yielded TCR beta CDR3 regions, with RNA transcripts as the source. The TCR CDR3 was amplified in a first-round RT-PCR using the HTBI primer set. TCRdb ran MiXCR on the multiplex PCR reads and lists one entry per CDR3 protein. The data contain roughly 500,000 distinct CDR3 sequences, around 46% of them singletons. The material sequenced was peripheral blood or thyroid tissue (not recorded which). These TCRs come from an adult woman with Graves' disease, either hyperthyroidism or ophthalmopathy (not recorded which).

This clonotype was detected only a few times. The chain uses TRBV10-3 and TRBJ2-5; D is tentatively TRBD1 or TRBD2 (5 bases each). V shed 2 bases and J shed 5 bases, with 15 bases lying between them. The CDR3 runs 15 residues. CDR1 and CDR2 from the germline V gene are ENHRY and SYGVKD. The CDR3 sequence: CAISEPEGMMETQYF. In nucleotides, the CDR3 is TGTGCCATCAGTGAGCCCGAGGGGATGATGGAGACCCAGTACTTC.

CDR3 sequence (DNA): TGCGCCAGCAGCCAGCGGTCCGGGACAGGGAAGACCCAGTACTTC. Translating it yields CASSQRSGTGKTQYF. The rearrangement links TRBV4-1 to TRBJ2-5; 9 bases are shared with TRBD1. Trimming cost V 3 bases and J 6 bases; bases outside gene matches: 8. This CDR3 has 15 residues. Germline-derived CDR1 and CDR2 are MGHRA and YSYEKL.

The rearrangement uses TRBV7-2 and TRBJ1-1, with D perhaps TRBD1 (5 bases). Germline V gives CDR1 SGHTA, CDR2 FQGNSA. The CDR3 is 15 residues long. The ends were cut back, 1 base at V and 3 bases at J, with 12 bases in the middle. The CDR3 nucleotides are TGTGCCAGCAGCTTAGGGGACTCACGGGACACTGAAGCTTTCTTT. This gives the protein CASSLGDSRDTEAFF.

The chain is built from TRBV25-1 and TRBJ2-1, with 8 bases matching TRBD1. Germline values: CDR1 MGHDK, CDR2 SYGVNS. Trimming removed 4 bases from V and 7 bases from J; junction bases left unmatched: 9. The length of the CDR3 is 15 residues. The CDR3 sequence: CASSVHRQGRNEQFF. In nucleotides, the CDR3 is TGTGCCAGCAGTGTACACCGACAGGGGCGGAATGAGCAGTTCTTC.

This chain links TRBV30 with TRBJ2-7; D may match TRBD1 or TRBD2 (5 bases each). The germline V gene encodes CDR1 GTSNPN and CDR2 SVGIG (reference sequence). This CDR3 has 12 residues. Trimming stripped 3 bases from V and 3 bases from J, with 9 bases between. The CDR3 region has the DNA TGTGCCTGGAGCGTGGGGGACTACGAGCAGTACTTC. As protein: CAWSVGDYEQYF. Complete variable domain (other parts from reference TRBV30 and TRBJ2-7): SQTIHQWPATLVQPVGSPLSLECTVEGTSNPNLYWYRQAAGRGLQLLFYSVGIGQISSEVPQNLSASRPQDRQFILSSKKLLLSDSGFYLCAWSVGDYEQYFGPGTRLTVT.

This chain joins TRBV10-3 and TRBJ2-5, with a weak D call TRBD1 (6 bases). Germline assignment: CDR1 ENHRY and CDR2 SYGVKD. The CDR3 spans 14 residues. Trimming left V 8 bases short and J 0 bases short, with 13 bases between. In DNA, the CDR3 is TGTGCCATCTGCAGTGGACAGCACCAAGAGACCCAGTACTTC. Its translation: CAICSGQHQETQYF.